A selection of T cell receptor beta chains follows, all from one sample in a study of human T cells and chemical hapten exposure. TCRdb reprocessed the RACE reads with MiXCR, giving one entry per CDR3 protein. The repertoire has around 120,000 distinct CDR3 sequences, approximately 14% of them found once; the top ten carry approximately 0.92%. Sequenced here: whole blood, sampled in connection with sensitization to the hapten diphenylcyclopropenone (DPC). The receptors here all came from a young man with alopecia areata. Some clones in this sample may be carry-over from other donors' samples. The CDR3 runs from the conserved cysteine through the conserved F or W. Fields, in order: D gene, V gene, clone size, J gene, CDR3 protein, CDR3 DNA. D genes are given only for firm matches. Clone size is shown for a subset of rows, as once, few, many or a class of expanded clone.

D: -
V: TRBV25-1
size: many
J: TRBJ1-5
CDR3: CASSAQAEGQPQHF
DNA: TGTGCCAGCAGTGCTCAGGCGGAGGGTCAGCCCCAGCATTTT

D: -
V: TRBV3-1
size: few
J: TRBJ1-2
CDR3: CASSQDYVQANYGYTF
DNA: TGTGCCAGCAGCCAAGATTACGTCCAAGCTAACTATGGCTACACCTTC

D: -
V: TRBV29-1
size: -
J: TRBJ2-2
CDR3: CSVEAYRETGELFF
DNA: TGCAGCGTTGAAGCGTACAGGGAAACCGGGGAGCTGTTTTTT

D: -
V: TRBV5-6
size: few
J: TRBJ1-6
CDR3: CASSRQRYNSPLHF
DNA: TGTGCCAGCAGCCGACAGCGGTATAATTCACCCCTCCACTTT

D: -
V: TRBV6-2/TRBV6-3
size: few
J: TRBJ2-1
CDR3: CASSPPLNRDEQFF
DNA: TGTGCCAGCAGTCCACCCCTCAATAGGGATGAGCAGTTCTTC

D: TRBD1
V: TRBV14
size: -
J: TRBJ1-1
CDR3: CASSPMLGQGRTEAFF
DNA: TGTGCCAGCAGCCCAATGCTAGGACAGGGGAGGACTGAAGCTTTCTTT

D: TRBD1
V: TRBV11-2
size: -
J: TRBJ2-7
CDR3: CASSSGQGWNYEQYF
DNA: TGTGCCAGCAGCTCGGGACAGGGTTGGAATTACGAGCAGTACTTC

D: TRBD2
V: TRBV7-9
size: -
J: TRBJ2-3
CDR3: CASSLRRGGQIGDTQYF
DNA: TGTGCCAGCAGCTTACGGCGGGGGGGCCAGATCGGAGATACGCAGTATTTT

D: -
V: TRBV11-2
size: few
J: TRBJ2-1
CDR3: CASSLAFTLSYNEQFF
DNA: TGTGCCAGCAGCTTAGCCTTTACTCTGTCCTACAATGAGCAGTTCTTC

D: TRBD1
V: TRBV4-1
size: -
J: TRBJ2-2
CDR3: CASSQNRGQLRTGELFF
DNA: TGCGCCAGCAGCCAAAACAGGGGGCAGCTCCGAACCGGGGAGCTGTTTTTT

D: -
V: TRBV6-2/TRBV6-3
size: -
J: TRBJ2-4
CDR3: CASSAGTQRRIQYF
DNA: TGTGCCAGCAGCGCCGGGACCCAAAGGCGAATTCAGTACTTC

D: -
V: TRBV5-6
size: many
J: TRBJ2-7
CDR3: CASSLAGSYEQYF
DNA: TGTGCCAGCAGCTTGGCCGGTTCCTACGAGCAGTACTTC

D: -
V: TRBV20-1
size: many
J: TRBJ2-4
CDR3: CSARDGPKGALDKNIQYF
DNA: TGCAGTGCTAGAGATGGCCCCAAGGGCGCGCTGGACAAAAACATTCAGTACTTC

D: TRBD1
V: TRBV6-9
size: many
J: TRBJ2-3
CDR3: CASNLGTGSTSTDTQYF
DNA: TGTGCCAGCAATCTTGGGACAGGGAGTACTAGCACAGATACGCAGTATTTT

D: -
V: TRBV4-2
size: -
J: TRBJ1-5
CDR3: CASSPRQQASNQPQHF
DNA: TGTGCCAGCAGCCCTAGGCAACAGGCGAGCAATCAGCCCCAGCATTTT

D: -
V: TRBV5-1
size: -
J: TRBJ1-2
CDR3: CASSLDPGPYGYTF
DNA: TGCGCCAGCAGCTTGGACCCCGGTCCCTATGGCTACACCTTC

D: -
V: TRBV11-3
size: -
J: TRBJ1-1
CDR3: CASSLGGGDTEAFF
DNA: TGTGCCAGCAGCTTAGGAGGCGGGGACACTGAAGCTTTCTTT

D: -
V: TRBV7-9
size: -
J: TRBJ2-1
CDR3: CASSSPLYNEQFF
DNA: TGTGCCAGCAGCTCCCCCCTATACAATGAGCAGTTCTTC

D: -
V: TRBV11-1
size: many
J: TRBJ1-1
CDR3: CASSFLRAFEAFF
DNA: TGTGCCAGCAGCTTTTTGCGGGCATTCGAAGCTTTCTTT

D: -
V: TRBV10-3
size: -
J: TRBJ1-6
CDR3: CAISLDNSPLHF
DNA: TGTGCCATCAGCCTAGACAATTCACCCCTCCACTTT

D: -
V: TRBV4-1
size: once
J: TRBJ2-1
CDR3: CASSQDTRIFSYNEQFF
DNA: TGCGCCAGCAGCCAAGATACTAGGATCTTCTCCTACAATGAGCAGTTCTTC

D: -
V: TRBV3-1
size: few
J: TRBJ1-1
CDR3: CASSLTGINTEAFF
DNA: TGTGCCAGCAGCCTGACCGGGATCAACACTGAAGCTTTCTTT

D: TRBD2
V: TRBV4-3
size: few
J: TRBJ2-3
CDR3: CASSQDVGGGSTDTQYF
DNA: TGCGCCAGCAGCCAAGACGTTGGCGGGGGGAGCACAGATACGCAGTATTTT

D: -
V: TRBV28
size: -
J: TRBJ2-7
CDR3: CASSIGTAELCEQYF
DNA: TGTGCCAGCAGTATCGGGACCGCGGAACTCTGCGAGCAGTACTTC

D: TRBD1
V: TRBV5-1
size: -
J: TRBJ1-1
CDR3: CASSLDSGTGSGAFF
DNA: TGCGCCAGCAGCTTGGACTCCGGGACAGGGAGTGGAGCTTTCTTT

D: -
V: TRBV6-2/TRBV6-3
size: many
J: TRBJ1-1
CDR3: CASTRDGNTEAFF
DNA: TGTGCCAGCACCCGGGACGGCAACACTGAAGCTTTCTTT

D: -
V: TRBV19
size: few
J: TRBJ1-5
CDR3: CASTAGTSNQPQHF
DNA: TGTGCCAGTACCGCCGGGACTAGCAATCAGCCCCAGCATTTT

D: TRBD2
V: TRBV19
size: few
J: TRBJ2-1
CDR3: CASSISGGQYNEQFF
DNA: TGTGCCAGTAGTATAAGCGGGGGACAATACAATGAGCAGTTCTTC

D: -
V: TRBV29-1
size: -
J: TRBJ2-1
CDR3: CSGLTNGEQFF
DNA: TGCAGCGGACTTACAAATGGTGAGCAGTTCTTC

D: -
V: TRBV18
size: few
J: TRBJ2-1
CDR3: CASSPPAGNEQFF
DNA: TGTGCCAGCTCACCACCGGCTGGGAATGAGCAGTTCTTC

D: TRBD1
V: TRBV25-1
size: -
J: TRBJ1-2
CDR3: CASSSPGQGRGYTF
DNA: TGTGCCAGCAGTTCCCCCGGACAGGGACGTGGCTACACCTTC

D: -
V: TRBV7-8
size: few
J: TRBJ2-1
CDR3: CASRVLGHNEQFF
DNA: TGTGCCAGCAGAGTCCTAGGTCACAATGAGCAGTTCTTC

D: -
V: TRBV5-1
size: few
J: TRBJ2-7
CDR3: CASSLAFARSRAEQYF
DNA: TGCGCCAGCAGCTTGGCCTTTGCGAGATCGAGGGCCGAGCAGTACTTC

D: -
V: TRBV21-1
size: -
J: TRBJ1-5
CDR3: CASRGTENQPQHF
DNA: TGTGCCAGCAGAGGGACAGAGAATCAGCCCCAGCATTTT

D: -
V: TRBV12-3/TRBV12-4
size: many
J: TRBJ1-6
CDR3: CASSRPGKESPLHF
DNA: TGTGCCAGCAGCCGCCCGGGTAAGGAATCACCCCTCCACTTT

D: TRBD2
V: TRBV9
size: -
J: TRBJ2-3
CDR3: CASSHGLAGTDTQYF
DNA: TGTGCCAGCAGCCACGGACTAGCGGGCACAGATACGCAGTATTTT

D: -
V: TRBV28
size: -
J: TRBJ2-7
CDR3: CASSAGGYRNEQYF
DNA: TGTGCCAGCAGTGCAGGTGGATACCGGAACGAGCAGTACTTC

D: -
V: TRBV5-1
size: -
J: TRBJ1-2
CDR3: CASSVRENYGYTF
DNA: TGCGCCAGCAGCGTCAGGGAAAACTATGGCTACACCTTC

D: -
V: TRBV10-1
size: few
J: TRBJ2-3
CDR3: CASSESKVVSTDTQYF
DNA: TGCGCCAGCAGTGAGTCAAAAGTGGTCTCCACAGATACGCAGTATTTT

D: TRBD2
V: TRBV6-2/TRBV6-3
size: -
J: TRBJ2-3
CDR3: CARAGGPHTQYF
DNA: TGTGCCAGAGCGGGGGGGCCACATACGCAGTATTTT

D: TRBD1
V: TRBV7-9
size: -
J: TRBJ2-6
CDR3: CASSSTTGTGANVLTF
DNA: TGTGCCAGCAGCTCAACGACAGGGACCGGGGCCAACGTCCTGACTTTC

D: -
V: TRBV20-1
size: few
J: TRBJ2-3
CDR3: CSASVVGGLGGTQYF
DNA: TGCAGTGCTAGTGTGGTGGGGGGCCTCGGTGGTACGCAGTATTTT

D: TRBD1
V: TRBV6-6
size: few
J: TRBJ2-2
CDR3: CASRPGQGAIGELFF
DNA: TGTGCCAGCAGACCTGGACAGGGGGCAATCGGGGAGCTGTTTTTT

D: -
V: TRBV6-2/TRBV6-3
size: -
J: TRBJ2-7
CDR3: CASSYRDSSYEQYF
DNA: TGTGCCAGCAGTTACCGGGACTCCTCCTACGAGCAGTACTTC

D: -
V: TRBV7-2
size: -
J: TRBJ2-3
CDR3: CASSQLALGGRTDTQYF
DNA: TGTGCCAGCAGCCAGCTGGCCCTGGGGGGTCGGACAGATACGCAGTATTTT

D: -
V: TRBV6-1
size: -
J: TRBJ2-3
CDR3: CASSEGWGATDTQYF
DNA: TGTGCCAGCAGTGAAGGATGGGGGGCGACAGATACGCAGTATTTT

D: -
V: TRBV29-1
size: -
J: TRBJ2-5
CDR3: CSVETSGVGETQYF
DNA: TGCAGCGTTGAAACTTCGGGAGTAGGGGAGACCCAGTACTTC

D: -
V: TRBV14
size: -
J: TRBJ1-5
CDR3: CASSHGKQPQHF
DNA: TGTGCCAGCAGCCACGGAAAACAGCCCCAGCATTTT

D: -
V: TRBV5-6
size: few
J: TRBJ1-2
CDR3: CASSFLASYGYTF
DNA: TGTGCCAGCAGCTTTCTGGCGTCCTATGGCTACACCTTC

D: -
V: TRBV29-1
size: few
J: TRBJ2-4
CDR3: CSVVFGTSVNIQYF
DNA: TGCAGCGTTGTGTTTGGGACATCGGTAAACATTCAGTACTTC

D: -
V: TRBV3-1
size: many
J: TRBJ1-1
CDR3: CASSQFGSIPGRRAEAFF
DNA: TGTGCCAGCAGCCAATTCGGATCGATCCCGGGGCGGCGGGCTGAAGCTTTCTTT

D: -
V: TRBV18
size: -
J: TRBJ1-3
CDR3: CASSPPPQFSGNTIYF
DNA: TGTGCCAGCTCACCACCGCCGCAGTTCTCTGGAAACACCATATATTTT

D: -
V: TRBV29-1
size: -
J: TRBJ1-2
CDR3: CSALHVNYGYTF
DNA: TGCAGCGCCCTACACGTTAACTATGGCTACACCTTC

D: -
V: TRBV29-1
size: many
J: TRBJ2-2
CDR3: CSVSTGSTGELFF
DNA: TGCAGCGTTTCCACAGGGTCCACCGGGGAGCTGTTTTTT

D: -
V: TRBV7-7
size: few
J: TRBJ2-2
CDR3: CASREGGTGELFF
DNA: TGTGCCAGCAGAGAGGGGGGCACCGGGGAGCTGTTTTTT

D: -
V: TRBV5-1
size: -
J: TRBJ2-5
CDR3: CASSYPGTNQETQYF
DNA: TGCGCCAGCAGCTACCCCGGGACCAACCAAGAGACCCAGTACTTC

D: -
V: TRBV7-6
size: few
J: TRBJ2-6
CDR3: CASSLSMGSGANVLTF
DNA: TGTGCCAGCAGCCTATCGATGGGCTCTGGGGCCAACGTCCTGACTTTC